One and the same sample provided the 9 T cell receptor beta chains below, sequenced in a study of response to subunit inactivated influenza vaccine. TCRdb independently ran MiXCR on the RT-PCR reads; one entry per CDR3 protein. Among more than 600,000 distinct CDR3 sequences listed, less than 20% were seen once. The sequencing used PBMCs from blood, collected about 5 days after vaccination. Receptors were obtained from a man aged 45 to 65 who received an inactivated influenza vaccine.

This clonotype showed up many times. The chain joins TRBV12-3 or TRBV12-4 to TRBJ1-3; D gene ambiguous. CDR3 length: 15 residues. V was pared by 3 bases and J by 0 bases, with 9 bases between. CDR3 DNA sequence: TGTGCCAGCAGTTTGGGCAGGAACTCTGGAAACACCATATATTTT. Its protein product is CASSLGRNSGNTIYF.

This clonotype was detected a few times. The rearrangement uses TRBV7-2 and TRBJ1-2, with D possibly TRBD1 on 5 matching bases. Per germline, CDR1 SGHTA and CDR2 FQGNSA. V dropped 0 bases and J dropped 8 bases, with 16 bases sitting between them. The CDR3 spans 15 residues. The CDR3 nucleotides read TGTGCCAGCAGCTTAGCGATGGGACCCAACGACGGCTACACCTTC. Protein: CASSLAMGPNDGYTF.

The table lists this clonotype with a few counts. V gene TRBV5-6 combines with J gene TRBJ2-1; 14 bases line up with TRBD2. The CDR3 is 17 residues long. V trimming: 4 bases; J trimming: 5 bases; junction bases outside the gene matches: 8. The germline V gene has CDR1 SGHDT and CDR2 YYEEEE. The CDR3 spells CASSIRTSGRLNNEQFF. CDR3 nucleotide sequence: TGTGCCAGCAGCATCAGGACTAGCGGGAGGTTAAACAATGAGCAGTTCTTC. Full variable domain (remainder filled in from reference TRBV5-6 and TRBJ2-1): DAGVTQSPTHLIKTRGQQVTLRCSPKSGHDTVSWYQQALGQGPQFIFQYYEEEERQRGNFPDRFSGHQFPNYSSELNVNALLLGDSALYLCASSIRTSGRLNNEQFFGPGTRLTVL.

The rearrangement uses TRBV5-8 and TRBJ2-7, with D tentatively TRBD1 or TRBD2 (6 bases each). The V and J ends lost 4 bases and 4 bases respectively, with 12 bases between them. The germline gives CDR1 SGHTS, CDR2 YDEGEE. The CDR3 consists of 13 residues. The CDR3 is CASSLGGMYEQYF. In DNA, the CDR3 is TGTGCCAGCAGCCTAGGGGGGATGTACGAGCAGTACTTC. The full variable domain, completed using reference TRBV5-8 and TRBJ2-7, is EAGVTQSPTHLIKTRGQQATLRCSPISGHTSVYWYQQALGLGLQFLLWYDEGEERNRGNFPPRFSGRQFPNYSSELNVNALELEDSALYLCASSLGGMYEQYFGPGTRLTVT.

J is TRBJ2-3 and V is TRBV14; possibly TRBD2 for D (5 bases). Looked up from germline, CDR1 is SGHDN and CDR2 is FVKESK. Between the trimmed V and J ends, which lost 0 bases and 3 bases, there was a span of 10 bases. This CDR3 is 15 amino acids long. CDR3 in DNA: TGTGCCAGCAGCCAAGATATAGGACTTACAGATACGCAGTATTTT. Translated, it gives CASSQDIGLTDTQYF.

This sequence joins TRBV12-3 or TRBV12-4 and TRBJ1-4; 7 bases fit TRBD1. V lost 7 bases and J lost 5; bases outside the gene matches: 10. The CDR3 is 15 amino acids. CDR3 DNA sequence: TGTGCCAGCAAACCCGACAGGGAGGGAAATGAAAAACTGTTTTTT. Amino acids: CASKPDREGNEKLFF.

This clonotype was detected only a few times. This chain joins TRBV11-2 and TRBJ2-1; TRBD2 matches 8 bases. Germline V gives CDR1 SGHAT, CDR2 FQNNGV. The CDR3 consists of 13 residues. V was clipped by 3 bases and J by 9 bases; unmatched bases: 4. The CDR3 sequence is CASSFPSGSEQFF. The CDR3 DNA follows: TGTGCCAGCAGCTTTCCCAGCGGGAGTGAGCAGTTCTTC.

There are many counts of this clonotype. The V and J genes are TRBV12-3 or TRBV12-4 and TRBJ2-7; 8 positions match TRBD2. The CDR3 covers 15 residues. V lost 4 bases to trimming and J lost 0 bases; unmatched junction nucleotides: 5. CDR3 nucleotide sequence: TGTGCCAGCAGTTATTTAGCGGGGAGCTCCTACGAGCAGTACTTC. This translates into CASSYLAGSSYEQYF.

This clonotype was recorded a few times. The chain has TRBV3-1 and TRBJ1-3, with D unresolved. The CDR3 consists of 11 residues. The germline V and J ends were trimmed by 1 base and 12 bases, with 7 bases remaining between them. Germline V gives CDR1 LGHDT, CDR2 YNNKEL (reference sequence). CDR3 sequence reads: CASSQVGRIYF. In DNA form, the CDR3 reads TGTGCCAGCAGCCAAGTTGGCCGCATATATTTT. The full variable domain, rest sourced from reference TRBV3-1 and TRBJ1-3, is DTAVSQTPKYLVTQMGNDKSIKCEQNLGHDTMYWYKQDSKKFLKIMFSYNNKELIINETVPNRFSPKSPDKAHLNLHINSLELGDSAVYFCASSQVGRIYFGEGSWLTVV.